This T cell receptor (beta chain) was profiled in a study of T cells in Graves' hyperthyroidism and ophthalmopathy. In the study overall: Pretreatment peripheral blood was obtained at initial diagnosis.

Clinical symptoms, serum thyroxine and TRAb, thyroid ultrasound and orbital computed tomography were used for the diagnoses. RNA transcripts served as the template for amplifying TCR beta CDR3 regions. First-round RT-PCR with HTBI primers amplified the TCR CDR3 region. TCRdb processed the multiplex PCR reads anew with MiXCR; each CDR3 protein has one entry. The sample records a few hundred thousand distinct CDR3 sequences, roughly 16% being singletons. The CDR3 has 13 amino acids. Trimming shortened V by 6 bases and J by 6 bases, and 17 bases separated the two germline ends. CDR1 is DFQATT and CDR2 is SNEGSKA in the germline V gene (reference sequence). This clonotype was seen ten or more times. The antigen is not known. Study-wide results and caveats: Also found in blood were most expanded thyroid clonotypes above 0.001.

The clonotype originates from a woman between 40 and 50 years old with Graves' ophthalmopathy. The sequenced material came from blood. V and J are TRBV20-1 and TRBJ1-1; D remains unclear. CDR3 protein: CSADPRLTAEAFF. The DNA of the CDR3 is TGCAGTGCCGACCCCAGGCTTACCGCTGAAGCTTTCTTT.